This T cell receptor beta chain derives from a study of cytomegalovirus exposure and HLA in healthy donors. The CDR3 length is 13 residues. Germline V lookup: CDR1 GTSNPN, CDR2 SVGIG (reference sequence). Trimming shortened V by 7 bases and J by 4 bases, and 16 bases separated the two germline ends. PCR involved 60 Vbeta and 13 Jbeta primers. Only in-frame clones appear in the TCRdb table, and some are missing; sequencing was by immunoSEQ multiplex PCR. The table has about 180,000 clones, over 65% seen once. This sequence joins TRBV30 and TRBJ1-1; no definite D call. Sequencing was performed on PBMCs. The clonotype was recovered from a man aged 55 to 69 in good health and CMV-seronegative. CDR3 protein: CASAPVRGTEAFF. The CDR3 DNA reads TGTGCCTCGGCGCCCGTCCGGGGCACTGAAGCTTTCTTT.